The next 15 T cell receptor beta chains were all read from a single sample in a study of neurological immune-mediated disorders. TCRdb reprocessed the 5' RACE reads via MiXCR and lists one record per CDR3 protein. The sample has approximately 59,000 distinct CDR3 sequences, roughly 5% seen once. Material for sequencing was PBMCs. The receptors shown here come from a human donor with multiple sclerosis. The donor label of this sample is uncertain.

Many counts were recorded for this clonotype. The V call is TRBV20-1, the J call TRBJ1-1; D uncertain. The V gene's germline CDR1 is DFQATT and CDR2 SNEGSKA (reference sequence). Trimming stripped 3 bases from V and 5 bases from J, with 13 bases between. The CDR3 is 13 amino acids. DNA of the CDR3: TGCAGTGCTAGGGTCAGCTTCGCGACTGAAGCTTTCTTT. Residues: CSARVSFATEAFF.

This clonotype was seen many times. V and J are TRBV12-3 or TRBV12-4 and TRBJ2-7, with D tentatively TRBD2 (6 bases). This CDR3 is 15 amino acids long. V lost 3 bases, J lost 4 bases, and 16 bases lay in between. The CDR3: CASSFPGTGLYEQYF. The CDR3 DNA follows: TGTGCCAGCAGTTTTCCCGGGACTGGGTTATACGAGCAGTACTTC.

This clonotype came up many times. The chain uses TRBV27 and TRBJ2-2; TRBD1 agrees at 8 bases. The ends lost 4 bases at V and 6 bases at J; junction bases unmatched: 7. The germline V gene has CDR1 MNHEY and CDR2 SMNVEV (reference sequence). This CDR3 has 15 residues. The CDR3 loop reads CASSSWTGLAGELFF. The CDR3 region has the DNA TGTGCCAGCAGTTCCTGGACAGGGTTGGCCGGGGAGCTGTTTTTT.

In its sample, this clonotype was seen many times. V is TRBV20-1 and J is TRBJ1-1, with D tentatively TRBD1 (5 bases). The CDR3 covers 18 residues. Trimming cost V 6 bases and J 0 bases, with 26 bases left between them. Looked up from germline, CDR1 is DFQATT and CDR2 is SNEGSKA (reference sequence). CDR3 region: CSAAQGGESRPMNTEAFF. The CDR3 DNA reads TGCAGTGCCGCGCAGGGAGGGGAGAGCCGCCCTATGAACACTGAAGCTTTCTTT.

This clonotype was seen at least ten times. The V gene is TRBV20-1, the J gene TRBJ1-6, with unresolved D. From germline, CDR1 is DFQATT and CDR2 SNEGSKA (reference sequence). CDR3 size: 16 residues. Between the trimmed V and J ends, which lost 2 bases and 7 bases, there was a span of 18 bases. CDR3 nucleotide sequence: TGCAGTGCTAGAAGGGTCGGGAGTAGGTTGAATTCACCCCTCCACTTT. It translates to CSARRVGSRLNSPLHF.

At least ten counts were recorded for this clonotype. The rearrangement links TRBV5-1 to TRBJ2-7; 9 nucleotides align to TRBD1. The CDR3 spans 14 residues. The V segment lost 4 bases and the J segment 3 bases; nucleotides outside the gene matches: 5. Germline V lookup: CDR1 SGHRS, CDR2 YFSETQ. The CDR3 nucleotides read TGCGCCAGCAGCCCCGGGACAGGGCTCTACGAGCAGTACTTC. Its translation is CASSPGTGLYEQYF.

The rearrangement links TRBV5-6 to TRBJ2-3; 7 nucleotides match TRBD1. CDR3 length equals 15 residues. Trimming cost V 1 base and J 8 bases; bases outside gene matches: 10. The V gene's germline CDR1 is SGHDT and CDR2 YYEEEE. The CDR3 DNA is TGTGCCAGCAGCTTGCCCGGGACAGCCCCAGGTACGCAGTATTTT. Amino acids: CASSLPGTAPGTQYF.

This clonotype occurred many times. This chain joins TRBV2 and TRBJ2-5; D possibly corresponds to TRBD2 (5 bases). This CDR3 region has 15 residues. Trimming stripped 7 bases from V and 6 bases from J, with 21 bases between. CDR1 and CDR2 (germline): SNHLY, FYNNEI. In DNA form, the CDR3 reads TGTGCCAGCATTCTCACTTGGGAGACTGGGAAGACCCAGTACTTC. Translating gives CASILTWETGKTQYF.

This clonotype was counted at least ten times. This chain connects TRBV2 to TRBJ1-1; D remains ambiguous. The CDR3 has 14 amino acids. Germline V gives CDR1 SNHLY, CDR2 FYNNEI. V was pared by 3 bases and J by 1 base, with 9 bases between. The CDR3 DNA is TGTGCCAGCAGTGACTTTCCGGGGAACACTGAAGCTTTCTTT. This gives the protein CASSDFPGNTEAFF.

In this sample, this clonotype turned up many times. The gene calls are TRBV10-3 and TRBJ2-7; 9 bases line up with TRBD1. CDR1 and CDR2 (germline): ENHRY, SYGVKD. The CDR3 spans 13 residues. Trimming at V came to 7 bases and at J to 3 bases, leaving 4 bases not matched to a gene. CDR3 sequence reads: CAIMKGQGYEQYF. In DNA form, the CDR3 reads TGTGCCATCATGAAGGGACAGGGCTACGAGCAGTACTTC.

This clonotype was seen ten or more times. The gene calls are TRBV25-1 and TRBJ2-2, with TRBD2 matching 7 bases. With V trimmed by 6 bases and J by 4 bases, 2 bases remained unmatched. The CDR3 covers 13 residues. Germline lookup yields CDR1 MGHDK and CDR2 SYGVNS. In DNA, the CDR3 is TGTGCCAGCAGCTGGACTAGCACCGGGGAGCTGTTTTTT. This encodes CASSWTSTGELFF.

This clonotype was detected many times. The genes are TRBV12-3 or TRBV12-4 and TRBJ2-7; TRBD2 agrees at 8 bases. CDR3 length: 14 residues. Unmatched junction bases numbered 5, after V lost 7 bases and J lost 0 bases. CDR3 amino acids: CASTRRGVSYEQYF. CDR3 DNA sequence: TGTGCCAGCACCAGGCGGGGGGTCTCCTACGAGCAGTACTTC.

This clonotype ranks as medium-sized. The chain recombines TRBV20-1 with TRBJ1-5; D is undetermined. Germline CDR1 DFQATT, CDR2 SNEGSKA (reference sequence). The ends were cut back, 6 bases at V and 3 bases at J, with 9 bases in the middle. The CDR3 extends over 12 amino acids. The CDR3 here is CSARPNNQPQHF. The CDR3, as DNA: TGCAGTGCAAGACCGAACAATCAGCCCCAGCATTTT.

At least ten counts were recorded for this clonotype. This chain connects TRBV5-5 to TRBJ1-1; D gene unclear. Trimming took off 0 bases at V and 10 bases at J, with 16 bases between the two ends. The germline V gene has CDR1 SGHKS and CDR2 YYEKEE (reference sequence). The CDR3 spans 14 residues. The CDR3 DNA reads as TGTGCCAGCAGCTTGGAAAGATTTGGGGTTGCAGCTTTCTTT. It translates to CASSLERFGVAAFF.

This clonotype has ten or more counts. V and J are TRBV6-6 and TRBJ1-2; perhaps TRBD1 as D (5 bases). Germline loops: CDR1 MNHNY, CDR2 SVGAGI (reference sequence). Trimming stripped 2 bases from V and 4 bases from J, with 5 bases between. This CDR3 region has 12 residues. CDR3 nucleotides: TGTGCCAGCAGTTACGGGGCCTATGGCTACACCTTC. Protein sequence: CASSYGAYGYTF.